This TCR beta chain was found in a study of cytotoxic CD8 clonotypes in ibrutinib-treated CLL. The table came from immunoSEQ multiplex PCR; TCRdb's copy has only in-frame clones and leaves some out. The sample shows some 81,000 clones, about 76% of them seen only once. CDR3 length: 19 residues. J lost 5 bases, V lost 4 bases, and 17 bases had no gene match. The germline V gene has CDR1 SEHNR and CDR2 FQNEAQ (reference sequence). The sequence was collected from a human donor with chronic lymphocytic leukemia. The gene calls are TRBV7-9 and TRBJ2-3; 11 bases map to TRBD2. Sequenced here: PBMCs, sampled after 12 months of ibrutinib treatment. CDR3 nucleotide sequence: TGTGCCAGCAGCTCGCCCCCGGGACTAGCGGACCGGGGGTTAGATACGCAGTATTTT. Translating it yields CASSSPPGLADRGLDTQYF.